This T cell receptor (beta chain) was recorded in a study of T cell responses to AZD1222 COVID-19 vaccine. CDR1 is MNHEY and CDR2 is SVGEGT in the germline V gene. The CDR3 has 14 amino acids. V lost 0 bases and J lost 6; bases outside the gene matches: 2. Sequencing was performed with immunoSEQ multiplex PCR; in TCRdb, only in-frame clones are kept and a portion is missing. The table records 100,000 to 150,000 clones, 88% of them present only once. Sequenced here: peripheral blood, sampled on day 0 of AZD1222 vaccination. The gene calls are TRBV6-2 or TRBV6-3 and TRBJ1-5; 7 positions agree with TRBD1. The receptor's source is an adult in good health. The CDR3: CASSYSRGFQPQHF. The CDR3 region has the DNA TGTGCCAGCAGTTACTCCAGGGGGTTTCAGCCCCAGCATTTT.